Listed here are 22 T cell receptor beta chains from one sample, sequenced in a study of spatial heterogeneity in lung cancer. Antigens for these TCRs are unknown. TCRdb re-analysed the 5' RACE reads in MiXCR, keeping a single row per CDR3 protein. The table records approximately 94,000 distinct CDR3 sequences, approximately 4% of them present only once. General study findings and limits: Higher tumor mutation counts went along with higher counts of expanded intratumoral alpha and beta TCRs.

Specified time point: sample taken at primary tumor resection. The input for sequencing was lung tumor tissue, taken at surgery. Receptors originate from a male donor with early-stage non-small cell lung cancer.

In this sample, this clonotype turned up many times. This chain joins TRBV10-3 and TRBJ1-5, with a weak D call TRBD1 (6 bases). Trimming took 8 bases from V and 6 from J, leaving 20 bases between them. Germline assignment: CDR1 ENHRY and CDR2 SYGVKD. This CDR3 is 15 amino acids long. The CDR3 DNA reads TGTGCCATCTCCGGAGGGGGAGGGTCCGGTCAGCCCCAGCATTTT. Protein product: CAISGGGGSGQPQHF.

This clonotype has ten or more counts. This chain connects TRBV2 to TRBJ2-5, with D tentatively TRBD1 (6 bases). Per germline, CDR1 SNHLY and CDR2 FYNNEI. CDR3 size: 14 residues. V was trimmed by 11 bases and J by 5 bases, leaving 21 bases between them. The CDR3 bases are TGTGCCTGCGAGCAGGGGCCCTATACGGAGACCCAGTACTTC. It translates to CACEQGPYTETQYF. Full variable domain (rest looked up from reference TRBV2 and TRBJ2-5): EPEVTQTPSHQVTQMGQEVILRCVPISNHLYFYWYRQILGQKVEFLVSFYNNEISEKSEIFDDQFSVERPDGSNFTLKIRSTKLEDSAMYFCACEQGPYTETQYFGPGTRLLVL.

This clonotype was picked up a small number of times. V is TRBV10-3 and J is TRBJ2-6, with D possibly TRBD1 on 6 matching bases. The CDR3 length is 18 residues. Trimming cost V 6 bases and J 0 bases, with 18 bases left between them. Germline V gene data show CDR1 as ENHRY and CDR2 as SYGVKD. For the CDR3, the DNA is TGTGCCATCAGCAAAACAGGGTCATCTGGCTCTGGGGCCAACGTCCTGACTTTC. Translated: CAISKTGSSGSGANVLTF.

This clonotype was counted only a few times. This chain links TRBV25-1 with TRBJ2-7; D perhaps matches TRBD1 (5 bases). Trimming left V 5 bases short and J 2 bases short, with 7 bases between. The CDR3 is made up of 12 amino acids. Germline V lookup: CDR1 MGHDK, CDR2 SYGVNS. Written as DNA, the CDR3 is TGTGCCAGCAGTCCAGGGACCTACGAGCAGTACTTC. As protein: CASSPGTYEQYF.

This clonotype was detected many times. The chain has TRBV4-1 and TRBJ1-6, with a tentative D call TRBD1 (6 bases). Germline assignment: CDR1 MGHRA and CDR2 YSYEKL. V gave up 4 bases and J gave up 7 bases, with 17 bases separating them. The CDR3 covers 16 residues. CDR3 in amino acids: CASSLKEGGLNSPLHF. In nucleotides, the CDR3 is TGCGCCAGCAGCCTAAAAGAAGGGGGGTTAAATTCACCCCTCCACTTT.

At least ten counts were recorded for this clonotype. This sequence joins TRBV5-1 and TRBJ2-1; perhaps TRBD1 as D (5 bases). This CDR3 has 13 residues. The V end lost 0 bases, the J end lost 10 bases, and 11 bases lay between the germline ends. Germline lookup yields CDR1 SGHRS and CDR2 YFSETQ. CDR3: CASSLGRVEEQFF. As DNA, the CDR3 is TGCGCCAGCAGCTTGGGCAGGGTCGAAGAGCAGTTCTTC.

There are a few counts of this clonotype. The CDR3 sequence is CASSLSPRGDGTQYF. The CDR3 DNA is TGCGCCAGCAGCCTATCCCCCAGAGGGGACGGTACGCAGTATTTT. The chain couples TRBV4-1 to TRBJ2-3; D possibly uses TRBD1 or TRBD2 (5 bases each). This CDR3 has 15 amino acids. The V end lost 4 bases, the J end lost 8 bases, and 19 bases lay between the germline ends. Germline CDR1 and CDR2: MGHRA and YSYEKL.

This rearrangement joins TRBV12-3 or TRBV12-4 to TRBJ1-5; maybe TRBD1 (5 bases). The V end was cut by 3 bases, the J end by 6 bases, with 12 bases between. The CDR3 extends over 14 amino acids. This CDR3 reads CASSFRADRQPQHF. CDR3 bases: TGTGCCAGCAGTTTCAGGGCAGATCGTCAGCCCCAGCATTTT.

The gene calls are TRBV6-5 and TRBJ2-7; D unresolved. The V gene lost 0 bases and the J gene lost 2 bases, with 14 bases spanning the gap. Germline assignment: CDR1 MNHEY and CDR2 SVGAGI. The CDR3 has 16 residues. CDR3 DNA sequence: TGTGCCAGCAGTTACTCTGGATTCGGAACCCCCTACGAGCAGTACTTC. Protein product: CASSYSGFGTPYEQYF.

This clonotype was observed a handful of times. V gene TRBV14 combines with J gene TRBJ2-7; D could derive from TRBD1 or TRBD2 (6 bases each). The germline gives CDR1 SGHDN, CDR2 FVKESK. V was shortened by 5 bases and J by 6 bases, with 20 bases between the two germline ends. The CDR3 loop spans 15 amino acids. In DNA, the CDR3 is TGTGCCAGCAGCTTCCGGCCAAACCGGGGGCCCGAGCAGTACTTC. It encodes CASSFRPNRGPEQYF.

Many counts were recorded for this clonotype. The J gene is TRBJ2-7, the V gene TRBV7-6; D remains ambiguous. The V gene's germline CDR1 is SGHVS and CDR2 FNYEAQ. This CDR3 is built from 12 residues. The ends were cut back, 3 bases at V and 5 bases at J, with 8 bases in the middle. CDR3 DNA: TGTGCCAGCAGCTTTGCTGATAACGAGCAGTACTTC. Translated, it gives CASSFADNEQYF.

This clonotype was counted at least ten times. The chain links TRBV25-1 to TRBJ2-7, with D possibly matching TRBD1 (5 bases). The CDR3 spans 15 residues. With 1 base removed from V and 4 bases from J, the gap between germline ends came to 14 bases. In germline, CDR1 is MGHDK, CDR2 SYGVNS. This CDR3 is CASSECRRDKYEQYF. The CDR3 DNA is TGTGCCAGCAGTGAATGTCGCAGGGATAAGTACGAGCAGTACTTC.

The chain couples TRBV7-9 to TRBJ2-6; D ambiguous. Germline CDR1 reads SEHNR; CDR2 reads FQNEAQ (reference sequence). The CDR3 consists of 14 residues. V was cut by 3 bases and J by 0 bases, with 3 bases left in between. CDR3 DNA sequence: TGTGCCAGCAGCTTTTACTCTGGGGCCAACGTCCTGACTTTC. This gives the protein CASSFYSGANVLTF.

At least ten counts were recorded for this clonotype. This sequence joins TRBV5-1 and TRBJ2-7; D is tentatively TRBD1 or TRBD2 (5 bases each). V was shortened by 3 bases and J by 3 bases, with 16 bases between the two germline ends. The CDR3 length is 15 residues. Germline V CDR1 and CDR2: SGHRS, YFSETQ. The CDR3 spells CASSSLRDADYEQYF. The CDR3 DNA is TGCGCCAGCAGCTCACTCAGGGACGCAGACTACGAGCAGTACTTC.

The gene calls are TRBV27 and TRBJ1-6, with no clear D. Trimming removed 5 bases from V and 11 bases from J, with 19 bases in between. The CDR3 sequence is 15 residues long. Germline CDR1 is MNHEY and CDR2 is SMNVEV (reference sequence). The CDR3 spells CASSRGQTGYPPLHF. The CDR3 DNA sequence: TGTGCCAGCAGTCGTGGGCAGACGGGTTATCCACCCCTCCACTTT.

This clonotype was counted ten times or more. J is TRBJ2-4 and V is TRBV30; unclear D gene. V lost 0 bases, J lost 8 bases, and 11 bases lay in between. Germline CDR1 and CDR2: GTSNPN and SVGIG (reference sequence). This CDR3 has 13 residues. In nucleotides, the CDR3 is TGTGCCTGGAGTGTAACGAAGTGGGACATTCAGTACTTC. Amino acid sequence: CAWSVTKWDIQYF.

This clonotype has ten or more counts. The chain couples TRBV7-9 to TRBJ1-4; D is undetermined. Trimming pared 6 bases from V and 6 bases from J, leaving 17 bases between. This CDR3 is built from 15 residues. Germline CDR1 SEHNR, CDR2 FQNEAQ (reference sequence). This CDR3 reads CASSHSWKGDEKLFF. The CDR3 nucleotides are TGTGCCAGCAGTCATAGTTGGAAGGGAGATGAAAAACTGTTTTTT.

This clonotype has a count of ten or more. This rearrangement joins TRBV5-1 to TRBJ1-1; 9 bases are a match to TRBD1. Germline-derived CDR1 and CDR2 are SGHRS and YFSETQ. The CDR3 length is 14 residues. V dropped 3 bases and J dropped 1; count of bases not matched to a gene: 1. The CDR3: CASSSGQGNTEAFF. For the CDR3, the DNA is TGCGCCAGCAGCTCGGGACAGGGGAACACTGAAGCTTTCTTT. The full variable domain, in which reference TRBV5-1 and TRBJ1-1 provide the parts outside the CDR3, is KAGVTQTPRYLIKTRGQQVTLSCSPISGHRSVSWYQQTPGQGLQFLFEYFSETQRNKGNFPGRFSGRQFSNSRSEMNVSTLELGDSALYLCASSSGQGNTEAFFGQGTRLTVV.

This clonotype showed up many times. The rearrangement links TRBV19 to TRBJ1-5; 8 bases are a match to TRBD1. CDR3 length equals 16 residues. Germline V CDR1 and CDR2: LNHDA, SQIVND (reference sequence). The ends lost 1 base at V and 0 bases at J; junction bases unmatched: 2. CDR3 amino acids: CASSIVTGDSNQPQHF. CDR3 sequence (DNA): TGTGCCAGTAGTATAGTGACAGGGGATAGCAATCAGCCCCAGCATTTT.

The rearrangement links TRBV13 to TRBJ2-7; TRBD1 is a possible D gene (6 bases). Between the trimmed V and J ends, which lost 0 bases and 5 bases, there was a span of 17 bases. The CDR3 is 16 residues long. CDR1 is PRHDT and CDR2 is FYEKMQ in the germline V gene (reference sequence). The CDR3 region has the DNA TGTGCCAGCAGCTTAGGCCCCGCTACCACAGGGCACGAGCAGTACTTC. This sequence encodes CASSLGPATTGHEQYF.

This clonotype was picked up many times. The J gene is TRBJ2-1, the V gene TRBV24-1, with D tentatively TRBD1 or TRBD2 (5 bases each). V gave up 4 bases and J gave up 9 bases, with 12 bases separating them. Germline CDR1 and CDR2: KGHDR and SFDVKD. This CDR3 spans 13 amino acids. CDR3 residues: CATSEQGTVEQFF. The CDR3 DNA sequence: TGTGCCACCAGTGAACAAGGGACCGTTGAGCAGTTCTTC.

This clonotype has a handful of counts. This chain uses TRBV27 with TRBJ2-1; D is uncertain. Germline-derived CDR1 and CDR2 are MNHEY and SMNVEV (reference sequence). V shed 2 bases and J shed 0 bases, with 14 bases lying between them. The CDR3 is made up of 17 amino acids. Here the CDR3 DNA reads TGTGCCAGCAGTTTAGTTGAATTTCCAGGCTCCTACAATGAGCAGTTCTTC. Protein product: CASSLVEFPGSYNEQFF.